The 10 T cell receptor beta chains below come from one sample, sequenced in a study of blood T cell repertoires in COVID-19. TCRdb's copy holds only in-frame clones and misses some; the assay was immunoSEQ multiplex PCR. The sample has approximately 330,000 clones; 70% to 90% are singletons. Material for sequencing was peripheral blood. These receptors came from a woman aged 45-65 years with active or convalescent COVID-19.

The chain carries TRBV5-5 and TRBJ2-1; D is unclear. Per germline, CDR1 SGHKS and CDR2 YYEKEE (reference sequence). V dropped 2 bases and J dropped 7 bases, with 4 bases sitting between them. This CDR3 comprises 11 residues. In DNA, the CDR3 is TGTGCCAGCAGCTTTCAGAATGAGCAGTTCTTC. Its translation is CASSFQNEQFF.

The table lists this clone with many counts. The chain employs TRBV28 and TRBJ1-5; tentatively, D is TRBD1 (6 bases). Trimming shortened V by 6 bases and J by 2 bases, and 11 bases separated the two germline ends. The length of the CDR3 is 14 residues. Looked up from germline, CDR1 is MDHEN and CDR2 is SYDVKM. CDR3 in amino acids: CASSFGQRNQPQHF. The CDR3, as DNA: TGTGCCAGCAGCTTCGGACAGCGCAATCAGCCCCAGCATTTT. Full variable domain (outside the CDR3, taken from reference TRBV28 and TRBJ1-5): DVKVTQSSRYLVKRTGEKVFLECVQDMDHENMFWYRQDPGLGLRLIYFSYDVKMKEKGDIPEGYSVSREKKERFSLILESASTNQTSMYLCASSFGQRNQPQHFGDGTRLSIL.

The chain joins TRBV28 to TRBJ2-5; 15 bases fit TRBD2. CDR1 and CDR2 (germline): MDHEN, SYDVKM. With V trimmed by 4 bases and J by 4 bases, 10 bases remained unmatched. This CDR3 has 18 amino acids. The DNA of the CDR3 is TGTGCCAGCAGTTCCCCTGGGACTAGCGGGAGGTGGGCAGAGACCCAGTACTTC. As protein: CASSSPGTSGRWAETQYF.

The V and J genes are TRBV30 and TRBJ2-6; 8 nucleotides agree with TRBD1. The J segment lost 0 bases and the V segment lost 6 bases, leaving 10 bases of the junction unmatched. CDR3 size: 17 residues. Germline values: CDR1 GTSNPN, CDR2 SVGIG (reference sequence). The CDR3 DNA sequence: TGTGCCTGTCACCCCGGGACAGGTCTCTCTGGGGCCAACGTCCTGACTTTC. Protein product: CACHPGTGLSGANVLTF.

J is TRBJ1-2 and V is TRBV19; weak D call: TRBD1 (6 bases). The CDR3 consists of 15 residues. Germline V gene lookup returns CDR1 LNHDA and CDR2 SQIVND (reference sequence). V dropped 6 bases and J dropped 6 bases, with 20 bases sitting between them. CDR3 bases: TGTGCCAGTAGCACCATCGACAGGACCCTAGATGGCTACACCTTC. As protein: CASSTIDRTLDGYTF.

Only one count was recorded for this clone. The CDR3 region is CASSPGTSVPNTGELFF. The CDR3 nucleotides are TGTGCCAGCAGTCCCGGGACTAGCGTACCTAACACCGGGGAGCTGTTTTTT. The chain is built from TRBV27 and TRBJ2-2, with 10 nucleotides matching TRBD2. Germline V gene lookup returns CDR1 MNHEY and CDR2 SMNVEV (reference sequence). The V and J ends lost 5 bases and 2 bases, in that order; junction bases with no gene match: 8. The CDR3 runs 17 residues.

The CDR3 nucleotides are TGTGCCAGCACGCGATCAGCACCCAGGGGCACAGTGGCCGGGGAGCTGTTTTTT. Residues: CASTRSAPRGTVAGELFF. This chain links TRBV6-6 with TRBJ2-2; TRBD1 might be the D (6 bases). There are 18 residues in the CDR3. V lost 7 bases to trimming and J lost 6 bases, with 27 bases between them. Germline V gene lookup returns CDR1 MNHNY and CDR2 SVGAGI (reference sequence).

V gene TRBV18 combines with J gene TRBJ2-1; TRBD2 matches 7 bases. This CDR3 comprises 15 residues. Per the germline V gene, CDR1 is KGHSH and CDR2 is LQKENI. Trimming cost V 3 bases and J 4 bases; bases outside gene matches: 6. The CDR3 protein is CASSPIAGTYNEQFF. The CDR3 bases are TGTGCCAGCTCACCTATAGCGGGCACATACAATGAGCAGTTCTTC.

V usage is TRBV7-8 and J usage is TRBJ1-3; D is ambiguous. Germline CDR1 SGHVS, CDR2 FQNEAQ. The CDR3 sequence is 13 residues long. V lost 8 bases, J lost 2 bases, and 10 bases lay in between. Here the CDR3 DNA reads TGTGCCAGCCTACCAACCCCTGGAAACACCATATATTTT. It specifies CASLPTPGNTIYF.

For the CDR3, the DNA is TGTGCCAGCAGTCTCATACAGGGGACCGGGGAGCTGTTTTTT. Amino acid sequence: CASSLIQGTGELFF. The chain has TRBV27 and TRBJ2-2, with 7 bases aligning to TRBD1. Losses at the gene ends were 5 bases for V and 5 bases for J; bases not matched to a gene: 5. The CDR3 totals 14 residues. The germline CDR1 and CDR2 sequences are MNHEY and SMNVEV (reference sequence).